These 32 T cell receptor beta chains share one sample of origin, sequenced in a study of STAT5B mutations in CD4+ large granular lymphocyte leukemia (dated by TCRdb to about 2022). Library preparation used the immunoSEQ multiplex PCR assay. TCRdb provides this immuneACCESS table in a form limited to in-frame rearrangements. Some clones are lacking; in checked studies, under half of them reflect an unresolved V gene, and why the rest are absent is not known. The sample has roughly 32,000 clones on record, around 76% of them singletons. The ten largest account for around 2.1% of the sample. Sequenced input: CD4+ T cells from blood buffy coats. The origin of the receptors is a human donor in good health.

The chain is built from TRBV7-2 and TRBJ2-3, with D maybe TRBD2 (6 bases). V lost 1 base and J lost 0, with 8 bases in between. This CDR3 comprises 15 residues. CDR1 SGHTA and CDR2 FQGNSA come from the germline V gene. The CDR3 sequence: CASSLGGTSTDTQYF. The DNA for the CDR3 is TGTGCCAGCAGCTTAGGTGGGACTAGCACAGATACGCAGTATTTT.

A few counts support this clone. The rearrangement links TRBV7-9 to TRBJ1-2, with D perhaps TRBD1 (5 bases). Trimming removed 4 bases from V and 8 bases from J, with 11 bases in between. Germline CDR1 SEHNR, CDR2 FQNEAQ (reference sequence). CDR3 size: 12 residues. The CDR3 DNA reads as TGTGCCAGCAGCTCCACGGGGGTCGGCTACACCTTC. Residues: CASSSTGVGYTF.

The genes are TRBV2 and TRBJ1-1, with D hard to call. V lost 5 bases and J lost 2, with 12 bases in between. Germline V gene data show CDR1 as SNHLY and CDR2 as FYNNEI. CDR3 length: 14 residues. The CDR3 DNA follows: TGTGCCAGCAGTCTAAACAGCCCTAACACTGAAGCTTTCTTT. Translation: CASSLNSPNTEAFF.

The gene calls are TRBV2 and TRBJ2-6; D not certain. Trimming cost V 2 bases and J 0 bases, with 5 bases left between them. The CDR3 length is 15 residues. Per the germline V gene, CDR1 is SNHLY and CDR2 is FYNNEI. The CDR3 DNA sequence: TGTGCCAGCAGTGAACCCGGCTCTGGGGCCAACGTCCTGACTTTC. The encoded protein is CASSEPGSGANVLTF.

The chain employs TRBV5-1 and TRBJ2-5, with D possibly matching TRBD2 (5 bases). Germline assignment: CDR1 SGHRS and CDR2 YFSETQ. The length of the CDR3 is 14 residues. Trimming took off 3 bases at V and 1 base at J, with 10 bases between the two ends. The DNA for the CDR3 is TGCGCCAGCAGCTCTAAGGCGGGCCAAGAGACCCAGTACTTC. Protein product: CASSSKAGQETQYF.

The V and J genes are TRBV6-1 and TRBJ1-5, with D unclear. This CDR3 has 16 amino acids. Germline lookup yields CDR1 MNHNS and CDR2 SASEGT. Trimming shortened V by 1 base and J by 0 bases, and 10 bases separated the two germline ends. The CDR3 sequence is CASSEGTAHSNQPQHF. The CDR3 DNA sequence: TGTGCCAGCAGTGAAGGCACAGCTCATAGCAATCAGCCCCAGCATTTT.

To note about this clone: One end of the junction does not line up with germline, which may come from a read error. Other DNA sequences in this sample translate to the same CDR3. The chain couples TRBV6-1 to TRBJ2-2; D is unclear. The V gene's germline CDR1 is MNHNS and CDR2 SASEGT. CDR3 length equals 15 residues. Here the CDR3 DNA reads TGTGCTAGCAGTGAAGTAAGCATAGACACCGGGGAGCTGTTTTTT. Protein sequence: CASSEVSIDTGELFF.

CDR3 region: CASSARGNEQFF. The CDR3 DNA sequence: TGTGCCAGCAGCGCCCGGGGCAATGAGCAGTTCTTC. The V and J genes are TRBV6-4 and TRBJ2-1; tentatively, D is TRBD2 (5 bases). Trimming took off 6 bases at V and 6 bases at J, with 9 bases between the two ends. The CDR3 is made up of 12 amino acids. Germline CDR1 reads MRHNA; CDR2 reads SNTAGT.

The gene calls are TRBV6-5 and TRBJ1-1; 7 bases map to TRBD1. This CDR3 has 15 residues. The V gene's germline CDR1 is MNHEY and CDR2 SVGAGI. J was trimmed by 0 bases and V by 7 bases; bases with no gene match: 8. CDR3: CASTQRQGMNTEAFF. As DNA, the CDR3 is TGTGCCAGCACGCAAAGACAGGGCATGAACACTGAAGCTTTCTTT.

A few counts support this clone. The chain is built from TRBV30 and TRBJ1-5; D perhaps matches TRBD1 (6 bases). Trimming removed 6 bases from V and 4 bases from J, with 16 bases in between. Germline V CDR1 and CDR2: GTSNPN, SVGIG (reference sequence). The CDR3 contains 14 residues. Written as DNA, the CDR3 is TGTGCCTGTTCATGGACAGCACAAAATCAGCCCCAGCATTTT. Translating it yields CACSWTAQNQPQHF.

The chain has TRBV5-1 and TRBJ1-4, with 9 bases lining up with TRBD1. Per the germline V gene, CDR1 is SGHRS and CDR2 is YFSETQ. This CDR3 spans 17 amino acids. V was clipped by 3 bases and J by 0 bases; unmatched bases: 6. Written as DNA, the CDR3 is TGCGCCAGCAGCTCCCCGGGACAGGGTGCAACTAATGAAAAACTGTTTTTT. Protein sequence: CASSSPGQGATNEKLFF.

This sequence joins TRBV6-5 and TRBJ2-2; a possible D gene is TRBD1 (5 bases). Trimming shortened V by 3 bases and J by 4 bases, and 9 bases separated the two germline ends. Per the germline V gene, CDR1 is MNHEY and CDR2 is SVGAGI. The CDR3 is made up of 14 amino acids. CDR3 sequence: CASSYLGVTGELFF. DNA of the CDR3: TGTGCCAGCAGTTATTTAGGGGTCACCGGGGAGCTGTTTTTT.

The V call is TRBV19, the J call TRBJ2-7; TRBD2 agrees at 13 bases. CDR3 length equals 18 residues. Germline V lookup: CDR1 LNHDA, CDR2 SQIVND (reference sequence). With 5 bases clipped from V and 0 bases from J, the junction kept 10 bases outside the gene matches. This chain's CDR3 is CASSLGTSGKPGSYEQYF. CDR3 nucleotide sequence: TGTGCCAGTAGTCTGGGGACTAGCGGGAAGCCGGGCTCCTACGAGCAGTACTTC.

This clone is deemed medium-sized. The J gene is TRBJ2-5, the V gene TRBV20-1; D is unresolved. The germline V and J ends were trimmed by 5 bases and 5 bases, with 9 bases remaining between them. Per the germline V gene, CDR1 is DFQATT and CDR2 is SNEGSKA (reference sequence). The CDR3 length is 11 residues. The CDR3 reads CSASPGETQYF. Here the CDR3 DNA reads TGCAGTGCTTCCCCTGGGGAGACCCAGTACTTC.

The rearrangement uses TRBV30 and TRBJ2-3; TRBD2 matches 9 bases. Germline CDR1 is GTSNPN and CDR2 is SVGIG (reference sequence). The ends lost 0 bases at V and 4 bases at J; junction bases unmatched: 8. CDR3 length: 16 amino acids. CDR3: CAWSVGGTSGSDTQYF. CDR3 DNA sequence: TGTGCCTGGAGTGTGGGTGGCACTAGCGGGTCAGATACGCAGTATTTT.

V gene TRBV7-6 combines with J gene TRBJ2-3; D is possibly TRBD1 or TRBD2 (5 bases each). Looked up from germline, CDR1 is SGHVS and CDR2 is FNYEAQ. This CDR3 is built from 14 residues. V lost 5 bases and J 3 bases, leaving 12 bases between the germline ends. The CDR3 region has the DNA TGTGCCAGCAGCCCGGGACCGGCGACAGATACGCAGTATTTT. It yields the protein CASSPGPATDTQYF.

The genes are TRBV7-3 and TRBJ2-1, with 11 bases aligning to TRBD1. The germline CDR1 and CDR2 sequences are SGHTA and FQGTGA. The CDR3 is 17 amino acids. Trimming cost V 4 bases and J 8 bases; bases outside gene matches: 13. The CDR3 region is CASSSTPRDRGSYEQFF. The DNA of the CDR3 is TGTGCCAGCAGCTCGACCCCCCGGGACAGGGGGAGTTATGAGCAGTTCTTC.

The chain uses TRBV6-4 and TRBJ1-1, with unresolved D. The CDR3 has 14 amino acids. Deletions cut 1 base from V and 1 base from J, with 7 bases between. CDR1 and CDR2 from the germline V gene are MRHNA and SNTAGT. DNA of the CDR3: TGTGCCAGCAGTGACTTCCGGGAGAACACTGAAGCTTTCTTT. It codes for CASSDFRENTEAFF.

V is TRBV5-3 and J is TRBJ1-5; 10 bases align to TRBD1. TRBV5-3 is an ORF for which the function is uncertain. Trimming removed 9 bases from V and 6 bases from J; junction bases left unmatched: 12. CDR3 length: 15 amino acids. This CDR3 is CATVTGTGVSQPQHF. CDR3 coding DNA: TGTGCCACAGTAACCGGGACAGGGGTAAGTCAGCCCCAGCATTTT.

This clone was seen a few times. The chain combines TRBV9 with TRBJ2-1, with 7 bases matching TRBD2. This CDR3 comprises 15 residues. The trim removed 0 bases at V and 2 bases at J, leaving 2 bases unmatched. CDR1 SGDLS and CDR2 YYNGEE come from the germline V gene. The CDR3 is CASSVDAGAYNEQFF. CDR3 DNA: TGTGCCAGCAGCGTAGACGCGGGGGCCTACAATGAGCAGTTCTTC.

This clone was observed a few times. This chain joins TRBV4-2 and TRBJ1-5; D is unclear. The CDR3 length is 15 residues. Germline loops: CDR1 LGHNA, CDR2 YNFKEQ. With 0 bases removed from V and 6 bases from J, the gap between germline ends came to 12 bases. CDR3 in DNA: TGTGCCAGCAGCCAAGATCTTTCGGGGAGTCAGCCCCAGCATTTT. It codes for CASSQDLSGSQPQHF.

The V and J genes are TRBV6-1 and TRBJ2-6, with D possibly called TRBD1 or TRBD2 (5 bases each). The CDR3 is 13 residues long. Trimming took 8 bases from V and 2 from J, leaving 7 bases between them. The germline V gene encodes CDR1 MNHNS and CDR2 SASEGT. The CDR3 reads CASGTPGANVLTF. Written as DNA, the CDR3 is TGTGCCAGCGGGACGCCTGGGGCCAACGTCCTGACTTTC.

The V call is TRBV9, the J call TRBJ2-2, with 8 bases identical to TRBD2. V shed 1 base, J shed 0 bases, and the junction held 5 bases outside the gene matches. In germline, CDR1 is SGDLS, CDR2 YYNGEE. The CDR3 runs 17 residues. In DNA form, the CDR3 reads TGTGCCAGCAGCGTATTCGGGGGGGGCGCGAACACCGGGGAGCTGTTTTTT. It specifies CASSVFGGGANTGELFF. Full variable domain (missing parts from reference TRBV9 and TRBJ2-2): DSGVTQTPKHLITATGQRVTLRCSPRSGDLSVYWYQQSLDQGLQFLIQYYNGEERAKGNILERFSAQQFPDLHSELNLSSLELGDSALYFCASSVFGGGANTGELFFGEGSRLTVL.

This chain uses TRBV5-1 with TRBJ2-7, with a possible D match to TRBD1 (5 bases). V lost 6 bases to trimming and J lost 6 bases, with 16 bases between them. CDR3 length: 13 amino acids. Looked up from germline, CDR1 is SGHRS and CDR2 is YFSETQ. This CDR3 reads CASKSTVGREQYF. DNA of the CDR3: TGCGCCAGCAAATCGACAGTCGGGCGCGAGCAGTACTTC. The full variable domain, with the rest looked up from reference TRBV5-1 and TRBJ2-7, is KAGVTQTPRYLIKTRGQQVTLSCSPISGHRSVSWYQQTPGQGLQFLFEYFSETQRNKGNFPGRFSGRQFSNSRSEMNVSTLELGDSALYLCASKSTVGREQYFGPGTRLTVT.

The chain uses TRBV7-2 and TRBJ1-2, with D hard to call. Per the germline V gene, CDR1 is SGHTA and CDR2 is FQGNSA. This CDR3 region has 14 residues. Trimming took 7 bases from V and 6 from J, leaving 18 bases between them. The CDR3 protein is CASTALFERDGYTF. The DNA of the CDR3 is TGTGCCAGCACAGCCCTCTTTGAACGGGATGGCTACACCTTC.

This chain links TRBV27 with TRBJ1-3; TRBD1 aligns across 8 bases. The CDR3 spans 15 residues. Germline values: CDR1 MNHEY, CDR2 SMNVEV (reference sequence). The V segment lost 2 bases and the J segment 2 bases; nucleotides outside the gene matches: 2. The CDR3 spells CASSLVQGAGNTIYF. For the CDR3, the DNA is TGTGCCAGCAGTTTAGTACAGGGGGCTGGAAACACCATATATTTT.

The chain couples TRBV25-1 to TRBJ1-6, with a weak D call TRBD1 (6 bases). CDR3 length: 14 amino acids. V was trimmed by 2 bases and J by 9 bases, leaving 11 bases between them. The germline CDR1 and CDR2 sequences are MGHDK and SYGVNS. Here the CDR3 DNA reads TGTGCCAGCAGTGAAAGCGGGGGCAGTTCACCCCTCCACTTT. It encodes CASSESGGSSPLHF.

This chain links TRBV7-2 with TRBJ2-7; 13 nucleotides agree with TRBD2. From germline, CDR1 is SGHTA and CDR2 FQGNSA. Germline trimming cut 4 bases from V and 3 bases from J; bases unmatched to any gene: 12. The CDR3 extends over 18 amino acids. CDR3 sequence reads: CASSSGWTSGRPGYEQYF. The CDR3, as DNA: TGTGCCAGCAGCTCAGGCTGGACTAGCGGGAGACCCGGCTACGAGCAGTACTTC.

The chain couples TRBV19 to TRBJ2-5; D gene uncertain. The ends were cut back, 6 bases at V and 1 base at J, with 12 bases in the middle. Germline V gene sequence: CDR1 LNHDA, CDR2 SQIVND (reference sequence). This CDR3 spans 14 amino acids. The CDR3 sequence is CASSIGPGQETQYF. CDR3 DNA sequence: TGTGCCAGTAGCATCGGGCCGGGCCAAGAGACCCAGTACTTC.

CDR3 sequence (DNA): TGTGCCAGCAGCTCCGGAGGGGGGGCGGGAGAGACCCAGTACTTC. Its translation: CASSSGGGAGETQYF. This sequence joins TRBV11-2 and TRBJ2-5; D might be TRBD2 (7 bases). The V gene's germline CDR1 is SGHAT and CDR2 FQNNGV. The CDR3 spans 15 residues. Trimming stripped 4 bases from V and 4 bases from J, with 16 bases between.

V is TRBV7-9 and J is TRBJ1-2, with 9 positions matching TRBD1. The V segment lost 6 bases and the J segment 7 bases; nucleotides outside the gene matches: 9. Germline loops: CDR1 SEHNR, CDR2 FQNEAQ (reference sequence). The CDR3 totals 14 residues. The CDR3 reads CASSLQGAQGGYTF. CDR3 bases: TGTGCCAGCAGTTTACAGGGGGCGCAGGGTGGCTACACCTTC.

The rearrangement links TRBV11-3 to TRBJ1-4; D possibly corresponds to TRBD1 (5 bases). The CDR3 loop spans 18 amino acids. V lost 5 bases to trimming and J lost 7 bases, with 26 bases between them. Germline CDR1 reads SGHNT; CDR2 reads YENEEA. CDR3 sequence (DNA): TGTGCCAGCAGCCCATGGGAGTGGGTTAGGGGACCCCGTGAAAAACTGTTTTTT. Its translation: CASSPWEWVRGPREKLFF.